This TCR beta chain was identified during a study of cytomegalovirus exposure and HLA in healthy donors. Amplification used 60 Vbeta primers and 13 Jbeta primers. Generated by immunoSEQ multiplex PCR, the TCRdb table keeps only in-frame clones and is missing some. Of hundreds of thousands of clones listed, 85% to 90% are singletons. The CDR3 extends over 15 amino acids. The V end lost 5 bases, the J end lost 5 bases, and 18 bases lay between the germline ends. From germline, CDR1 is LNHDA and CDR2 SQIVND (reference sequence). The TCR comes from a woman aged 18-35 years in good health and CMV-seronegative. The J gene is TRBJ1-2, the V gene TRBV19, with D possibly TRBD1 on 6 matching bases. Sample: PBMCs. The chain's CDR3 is CASSPNTGPGYGYTF. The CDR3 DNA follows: TGTGCCAGTAGTCCCAACACAGGGCCCGGATATGGCTACACCTTC.